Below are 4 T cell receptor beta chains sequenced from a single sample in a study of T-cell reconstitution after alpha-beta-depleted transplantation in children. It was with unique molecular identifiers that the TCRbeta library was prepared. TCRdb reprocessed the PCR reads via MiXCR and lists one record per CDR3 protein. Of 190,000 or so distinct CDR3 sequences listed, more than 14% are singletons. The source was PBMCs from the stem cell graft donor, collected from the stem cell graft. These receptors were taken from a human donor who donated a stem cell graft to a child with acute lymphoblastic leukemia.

In DNA form, the CDR3 reads TGTGCCAGTAGTATAGATCTCAGGGAGGAAGAGGAGCTGTTTTTT. The encoded protein is CASSIDLREEEELFF. This rearrangement joins TRBV19 to TRBJ2-2; weak D call: TRBD2 (6 bases). Germline-derived CDR1 and CDR2 are LNHDA and SQIVND (reference sequence). Trimming took off 0 bases at V and 10 bases at J, with 15 bases between the two ends. The CDR3 is 15 residues long.

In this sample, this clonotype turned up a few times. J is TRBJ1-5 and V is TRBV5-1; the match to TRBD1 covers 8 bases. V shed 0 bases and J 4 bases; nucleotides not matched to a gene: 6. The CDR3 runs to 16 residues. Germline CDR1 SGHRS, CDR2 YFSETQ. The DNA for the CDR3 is TGCGCCAGCAGCTTGGAGGCAGGGGGCTATAATCAGCCCCAGCATTTT. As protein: CASSLEAGGYNQPQHF.

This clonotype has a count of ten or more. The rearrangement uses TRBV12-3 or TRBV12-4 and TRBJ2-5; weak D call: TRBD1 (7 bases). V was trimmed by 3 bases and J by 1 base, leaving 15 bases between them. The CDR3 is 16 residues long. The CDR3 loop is CASSLFGGTVQETQYF. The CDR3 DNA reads TGTGCCAGCAGTTTGTTCGGCGGGACAGTCCAAGAGACCCAGTACTTC.

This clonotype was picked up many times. The CDR3 is CASSLGLAGKQYF. The DNA of the CDR3 is TGTGCCAGCAGTTTAGGACTAGCGGGCAAGCAGTACTTC. The J gene is TRBJ2-7, the V gene TRBV12-3 or TRBV12-4; TRBD2 matches at 10 bases. Germline trimming cut 1 base from V and 8 bases from J; bases unmatched to any gene: 2. The CDR3 loop spans 13 amino acids.